This T cell receptor (beta chain) comes out of a study of cytomegalovirus exposure and HLA in healthy donors. PCR involved 60 Vbeta and 13 Jbeta primers. Sequencing used immunoSEQ multiplex PCR; TCRdb keeps in-frame clones, though not all of them. The sample lists nearly 70,000 clones; under 85% were seen once. Turning to this clone: The antigen is undetermined.

Study results and caveats: The authors listed approximately 150 TCR beta chains as cytomegalovirus-associated. Because they were indistinguishable, some V segments, including TRBV6-2 and TRBV6-3, were excluded.

Looked up from germline, CDR1 is SGHTA and CDR2 is FQGNSA. V gave up 1 base and J gave up 3 bases, with 4 bases separating them. The CDR3 extends over 13 amino acids. The sequence was collected from a woman between 55 and 75 years old in good health and CMV-seropositive. The sample was PBMCs. The chain recombines TRBV7-2 with TRBJ2-1, with D uncertain. CDR3 sequence: CASSLDYYNEQFF. The DNA of the CDR3 is TGTGCCAGCAGCTTAGACTACTACAATGAGCAGTTCTTC.